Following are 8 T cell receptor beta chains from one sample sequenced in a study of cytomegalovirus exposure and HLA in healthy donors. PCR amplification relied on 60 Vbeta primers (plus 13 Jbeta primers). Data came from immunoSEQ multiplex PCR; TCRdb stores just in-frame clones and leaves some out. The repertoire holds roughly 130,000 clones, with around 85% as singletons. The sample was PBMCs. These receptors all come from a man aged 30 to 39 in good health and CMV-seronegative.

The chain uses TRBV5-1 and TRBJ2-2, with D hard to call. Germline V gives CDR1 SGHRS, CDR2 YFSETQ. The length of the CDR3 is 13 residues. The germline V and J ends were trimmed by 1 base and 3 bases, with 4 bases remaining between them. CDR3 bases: TGCGCCAGCAGCTTGCAGGACACCGGGGAGCTGTTTTTT. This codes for CASSLQDTGELFF.

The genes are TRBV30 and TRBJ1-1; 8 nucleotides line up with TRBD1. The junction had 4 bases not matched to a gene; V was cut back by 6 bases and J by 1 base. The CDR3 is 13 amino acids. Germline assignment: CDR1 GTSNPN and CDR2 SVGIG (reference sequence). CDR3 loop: CACQGQGNTEAFF. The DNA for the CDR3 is TGTGCCTGCCAAGGACAGGGGAACACTGAAGCTTTCTTT.

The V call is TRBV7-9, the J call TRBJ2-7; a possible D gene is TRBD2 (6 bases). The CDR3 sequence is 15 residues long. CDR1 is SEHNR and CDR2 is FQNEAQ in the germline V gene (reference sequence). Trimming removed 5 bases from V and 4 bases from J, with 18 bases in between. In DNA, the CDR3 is TGTGCCAGCAGCCCACCGCTAAGCGGGCCTTACGAGCAGTACTTC. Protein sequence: CASSPPLSGPYEQYF.

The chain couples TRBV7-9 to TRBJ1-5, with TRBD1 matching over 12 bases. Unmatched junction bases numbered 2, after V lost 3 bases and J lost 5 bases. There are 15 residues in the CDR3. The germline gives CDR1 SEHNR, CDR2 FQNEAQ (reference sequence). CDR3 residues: CASSLGTGGDQPQHF. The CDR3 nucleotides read TGTGCCAGCAGCTTGGGGACAGGGGGCGATCAGCCCCAGCATTTT.

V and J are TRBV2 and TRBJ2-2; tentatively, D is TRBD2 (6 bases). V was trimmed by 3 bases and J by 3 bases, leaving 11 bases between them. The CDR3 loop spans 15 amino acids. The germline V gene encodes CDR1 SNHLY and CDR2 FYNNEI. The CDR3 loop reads CASSDGAGHTGELFF. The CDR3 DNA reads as TGTGCCAGCAGTGACGGCGCGGGGCACACCGGGGAGCTGTTTTTT. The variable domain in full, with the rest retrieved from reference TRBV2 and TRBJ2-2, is EPEVTQTPSHQVTQMGQEVILRCVPISNHLYFYWYRQILGQKVEFLVSFYNNEISEKSEIFDDQFSVERPDGSNFTLKIRSTKLEDSAMYFCASSDGAGHTGELFFGEGSRLTVL.

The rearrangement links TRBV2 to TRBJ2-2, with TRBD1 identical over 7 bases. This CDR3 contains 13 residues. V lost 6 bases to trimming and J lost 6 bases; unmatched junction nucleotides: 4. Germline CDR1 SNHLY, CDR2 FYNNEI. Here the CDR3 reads CASRETGAGELFF. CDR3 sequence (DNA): TGTGCCAGCAGAGAAACAGGGGCCGGGGAGCTGTTTTTT.

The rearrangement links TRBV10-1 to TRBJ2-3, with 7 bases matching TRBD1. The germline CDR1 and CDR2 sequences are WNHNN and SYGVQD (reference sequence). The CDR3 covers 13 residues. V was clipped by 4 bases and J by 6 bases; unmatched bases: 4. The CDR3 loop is CASSVQGVDTQYF. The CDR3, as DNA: TGCGCCAGCAGTGTCCAGGGGGTTGATACGCAGTATTTT.

The CDR3 spells CASSPKTGEGQPQHF. The CDR3 DNA reads TGTGCCAGCAGTCCCAAAACAGGGGAAGGCCAGCCCCAGCATTTT. The genes are TRBV6-5 and TRBJ1-5, with TRBD1 identical over 7 bases. The V gene's germline CDR1 is MNHEY and CDR2 SVGAGI. Trimming removed 5 bases from V and 7 bases from J; junction bases left unmatched: 11. The CDR3 contains 15 residues.